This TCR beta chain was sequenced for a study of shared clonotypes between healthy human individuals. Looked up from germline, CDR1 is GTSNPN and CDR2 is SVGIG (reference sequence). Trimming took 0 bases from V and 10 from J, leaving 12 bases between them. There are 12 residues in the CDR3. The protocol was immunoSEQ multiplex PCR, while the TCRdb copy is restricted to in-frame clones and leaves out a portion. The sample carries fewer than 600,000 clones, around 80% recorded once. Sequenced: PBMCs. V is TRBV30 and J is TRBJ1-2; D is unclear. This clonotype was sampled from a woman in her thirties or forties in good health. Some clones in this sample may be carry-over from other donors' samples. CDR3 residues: CAWSVRPLVYTF. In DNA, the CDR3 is TGTGCCTGGAGTGTACGGCCCCTCGTCTACACCTTC.